This T cell receptor (beta chain) appears in the sequencing data of a study of cytomegalovirus exposure and HLA in healthy donors (TCRdb year 2017). In the study overall: An earlier analysis of fewer than 750 of the donors reported about 280 Gb of sequence data and around 110 million unique TCR beta sequences obtained from around 190 million T cells. In the later analysis, no new phenotypic data were used to find candidate immune exposures; instead, reliance was placed on TCR beta sequences and their occurrence across donors. Every discovery cohort repertoire had been produced on one sequencing platform. A later genetic analysis took genome-wide SNP genotypes for about 55% of the roughly 700 donors and used that subset as a discovery cohort. In a later analysis, previously published TCR beta repertoires from several hundred donors were re-analyzed and high-resolution HLA genotyping was added so that TCR occurrence patterns could be studied. Class I and class II HLA loci were covered by the typing at four-digit resolution. An earlier analysis of 587 of the donors used high-throughput TCR beta sequencing to judge whether each TCR beta V gene segment behaved as functional or pseudogenic. Among the approximately 420 genotyped donors, more than 70% belonged to the genetic ancestry cluster associated with self-reported Caucasian donors. A separate validation cohort of roughly 130 different subjects was used in addition to the approximately 700-subject first cohort. Because of strong linkage in the cohort, 5 or 6 DR-DQ haplotypes were treated as single units for association and clustering. The study aimed to test whether signatures of past pathogen exposure could be identified by cataloging public T cell receptors. To predict cytomegalovirus infection status, the study brought together high-throughput TCR immunosequencing, statistical association of individual TCRs with disease status, and machine learning. Donor age, sex, ethnicity and CMV serostatus were collected together with the repertoire data. An early release covering 550 to 700 HLA-typed donors comprised roughly 300 gigabases of sequencing data and roughly 86 million unique TCR sequences. Among a few hundred genotyped donors of the cohort, an average of about 240,000 unique TCR beta nucleotide sequences were sequenced per donor, roughly 20% of them non-productive. The study profiled the T cell repertoires of more than 500 subjects by immunosequencing and related them to cytomegalovirus serostatus. Typing coverage differed by locus: A, B, C, DRB1 and DQB1 were typed in about 620-630 donors, DQA1 in 522, DPA1 in roughly 590, and DPB1 in around 440. Paper-wide results and their limitations: The study listed 170 or so TCR beta chains as associated with cytomegalovirus. A later genetic analysis reported fewer N-insertions in productive TCRs among donors in an Asian-associated ancestry cluster than the approximately 700-donor mean. A further reported finding was that TCR beta sequences accurately predicted the HLA-A and HLA-B alleles for most subjects in the first cohort. At a false discovery rate of 0.05, a later analysis linked fewer than 20,000 TCR beta sequences to specific HLA alleles. The authors suggested that the approach could potentially be extended to other disease states and immunological phenotypes. Because HLA typing was unavailable for some donors at each locus, only the typed subset was used in association tests. CMV serostatus was the only immune exposure information available for the cohort. In both the original and validation cohorts, the classifier was reported to diagnose cytomegalovirus status with high specificity and sensitivity. A later analysis reported that several top co-occurrence clusters appeared linked to parvovirus B19, influenza, CMV and Epstein-Barr virus. A later genetic analysis associated a missense DCLRE1C variant with V-gene and J-gene trimming of TCR beta chains, and an independent cohort replicated the association. In a later analysis, HLA-associated TCR beta chains were found to be more clonally expanded and to have lower generation probabilities than equally common non-associated chains. A later analysis found that most CMV-associated TCR beta chains appeared HLA-restricted, with HLA associations seemingly driven largely by CMV exposure. A cluster of highly shared sequence variants was judged likely to be a technical artifact of the sequencing pipeline. In a later analysis, the rate of TCR association differed among HLA loci, with DRB1 alleles having the most associated TCRs and HLA-C alleles having the fewest. Only TCR beta chains were sequenced in this cohort, and the absence of alpha or paired-chain data limited detectable features. Correlated functional status among segregating V segments might reflect linkage disequilibrium, but an unknown experimental factor could not be ruled out. Some IMGT-functional V segments, including TRBV6-2 and TRBV6-3, could not be told apart with the 87-base-pair reads, so those segments were excluded. Broadly in line with IMGT annotations, most TCR beta V segments showed up in productive rearrangements about 90% or about 30% of the time in an earlier analysis of several hundred of the donors. Because counts were too low, seventeen rarely observed V segments, including chromosome 9 orphons, were excluded from the earlier analysis of 587 of the donors. Sequencing depth was assumed to be roughly uniform across donors in the presence/absence analyses, though that assumption may not hold. In vitro tests confirmed that a few of the cytomegalovirus-associated TCR beta chains recognize cytomegalovirus antigens. Strong co-occurrence of HLA alleles, especially DR and DQ, made assigning TCR associations to individual alleles difficult. Across donors, most TCR sequences were observed very rarely, whereas some public TCRs were present in many individuals.

From the cysteine through the phenylalanine, the CDR3 covers 15 amino acids. Left in the record is the CDR3 DNA by itself, 45 bases read in frame from the first base. The V and J ends are trimmed by 3 bases and 1 base, leaving 13 bases between them. For CDR1 and CDR2, the germline V gene lists SGHDT and YYEEEE. In total, roughly 670 healthy bone marrow donors made up the cohort. At the time of sampling, every cohort member was nominally healthy, though immune exposures that went unrecorded were likely present. The donor was CMV seropositive and belonged to the group of a few hundred seropositive cohort members. Each donor provided a peripheral blood sample, and peripheral blood mononuclear cells were used for TCR beta sequencing. Genomic DNA was extracted from the blood cell samples with the Qiagen DNeasy Blood Extraction Kit. Of note for this clone: Its antigen is not yet known. Base qualities are not at hand, and no much larger clone is one base apart.

Libraries were made using the immunoSEQ multiplex PCR assay. A mixture of 60 forward primers for TCR Vbeta segments and 13 reverse primers for TCR Jbeta segments was used in the multiplex PCR. The CDR3 region of rearranged TCR beta genes was amplified from genomic DNA with a multiplex PCR assay. On the Illumina HiSeq System, the amplified TCR beta libraries were sequenced as 87-base-pair reads. The study's own analysis went as follows. In a later analysis, about 80 million unique TCR beta chains were counted across the 500 to 850 repertoires, and around 10 million of these chains were shared by at least two donors. A nearest-neighbor algorithm error-corrected the raw reads and collapsed the reads into unique sequences, merging closely related sequences to remove PCR and sequencing errors. Alignment of CDR3 sequences to IMGT reference sequences was used to assign V, D and J gene segments. For a sequence to be retained, at least a six-nucleotide match to both a V gene segment and a J gene segment was required. Rearrangements were called productive when the CDR3 lacked stop codons and stayed in frame with V and J; all others were non-productive. Following IMGT convention, CDR3 was defined as the stretch from the second conserved V-encoded cysteine up to the conserved J-encoded phenylalanine. In an earlier analysis of approximately 590 of the donors, sequences lacking an unambiguous match to a single V gene segment were excluded. An earlier analysis of approximately 590 of the donors classified V segments as functional when productive rearrangements were above 56.7% and as segregating when the standard deviation between donors was above 5%. A statistical classification framework was built to diagnose cytomegalovirus status from the catalog of TCR beta chain sequences. In a later analysis, V and J genes were assigned by comparing TCR nucleotide sequences against IMGT/GENE-DB human TR gene sequences. Using the TCRdist pipeline, a later analysis assigned CDR3 sequences along with most-parsimonious VDJ recombination scenarios. A later analysis defined each TCR beta chain by its CDR3 amino acid sequence plus V-gene family, and excluded reads lacking a unique V-gene family. In a later analysis, around 600 highly shared, low-generation-probability nucleotide sequences were removed to address suspected cross-contamination and a sequencing artifact. In a later analysis, a clonal expansion index was calculated for each public chain from normalized within-repertoire ranks of inferred template counts. In a later analysis, generation probabilities were computed with a VDJ recombination model fitted to out-of-frame rearrangements, and the resulting probabilities were checked against IGoR. Hypergeometric tests were used in a later analysis to score TCR-TCR, TCR-HLA and TCR-CMV co-occurrence, with a repertoire-size bias correction applied to the TCR pairs. To estimate false discovery rates, a later analysis permuted the HLA or CMV assignments 20 times. In a later analysis, co-occurring TCRs were grouped using DBSCAN, with TCRdist sequence similarity added in when clustering inside HLA-allele-positive subsets. Repertoires with fewer than 30,000 or more than 120,000 public chains, plus five repertoires with anomalous nucleotide sharing, were excluded from co-occurrence clustering. TCRdb provides this immuneACCESS table in a form limited to in-frame rearrangements. Some clones are lacking; in checked studies, under half of them reflect an unresolved V gene, and why the rest are absent is not known. V, J and clone size derive from that table, while D and trimming were established from the DNA sequence. This sample is represented by around 170,000 clones; more than 75% of them were singletons. The ten largest clones capture less than 2.5% of the sample.

Material for sequencing was PBMCs. The V gene is TRBV5-6 and the J gene is TRBJ2-5; a tentative D call is TRBD2 (6 bases match). This TCR was recovered from a woman under 40 in good health and CMV-seropositive. The CDR3 protein sequence reads: CASSWDAGSQETQYF. The sequenced DNA is TGTGCCAGCAGCTGGGACGCGGGATCCCAAGAGACCCAGTACTTC. With all but the CDR3 taken from the reference TRBV5-6 and TRBJ2-5 genes, the full variable domain is: DAGVTQSPTHLIKTRGQQVTLRCSPKSGHDTVSWYQQALGQGPQFIFQYYEEEERQRGNFPDRFSGHQFPNYSSELNVNALLLGDSALYLCASSWDAGSQETQYFGPGTRLLVL.